This is a list of T cell receptor beta chains from one sample in a study of cytomegalovirus exposure and HLA in healthy donors. TCRdb's table, derived via immunoSEQ multiplex PCR, lists solely in-frame clones and lacks some. The ten top clones account for around 3.6%, within a sample of about 110,000 clones. The specimen sequenced was PBMCs. The receptors stem from a man aged 18 to 35 in good health and CMV-seronegative. CDR3s include the opening cysteine and the closing phenylalanine or tryptophan. A D gene is named only where the DNA matches it firmly.

j_call	d_call	v_call	cdr3_aa	cdr3_nt
TRBJ2-2	TRBD1	TRBV5-1	CASSLGGQGQGGELFF	TGCGCCAGCAGCCTGGGGGGACAGGGTCAAGGCGGGGAGCTGTTTTTT
TRBJ2-1	TRBD1	TRBV5-4	CASSRGQGALYNEQFF	TGTGCCAGCAGTCGTGGACAGGGGGCGTTGTACAATGAGCAGTTCTTC
TRBJ2-7	TRBD2	TRBV29-1	CSVGLEGPGLWGYEQYF	TGCAGCGTTGGCCTTGAGGGACCGGGACTATGGGGCTACGAGCAGTACTTC
TRBJ2-6	NA	TRBV7-9	CASSLVNDSPYSGANVLTF	TGTGCCAGCAGCTTAGTTAACGACAGTCCGTACTCTGGGGCCAACGTCCTGACTTTC
TRBJ2-2	TRBD2	TRBV2	CASSEEGSGLTGELFF	TGTGCCAGCAGTGAAGAAGGTAGCGGGCTCACCGGGGAGCTGTTTTTT
TRBJ2-6	NA	TRBV6-1	CASSGSVSGANVLTF	TGTGCCAGCAGTGGTTCAGTCTCTGGGGCCAACGTCCTGACTTTC
TRBJ2-7	TRBD2	TRBV5-1	CASSNVAGVPEQYF	TGCGCCAGCAGCAATGTAGCGGGGGTTCCCGAGCAGTACTTC
TRBJ2-7	NA	TRBV13	CASSPSGGAQYF	TGTGCCAGCAGCCCCTCCGGCGGAGCACAGTACTTC
TRBJ2-2	TRBD2	TRBV7-3	CASCSGGAGTGELFF	TGTGCCAGCTGTAGCGGGGGGGCCGGTACCGGGGAGCTGTTTTTT
TRBJ2-7	TRBD1	TRBV19	CASSHRDRSSYEQYF	TGTGCCAGTAGTCACAGGGACAGAAGCTCCTACGAGCAGTACTTC
TRBJ1-5	TRBD1	TRBV28	CASRRPGQGFPGLNQPQHF	TGTGCCAGCAGACGCCCGGGACAGGGGTTCCCTGGTCTCAATCAGCCCCAGCATTTT
TRBJ1-4	TRBD1	TRBV10-3	CAISETGQGPGGDEKLFF	TGTGCCATCAGTGAGACGGGACAGGGGCCCGGAGGGGATGAAAAACTGTTTTTT
TRBJ1-2	NA	TRBV6-1	CASSEGQALGYTF	TGTGCCAGCAGTGAAGGGCAGGCGTTAGGCTACACCTTC
TRBJ2-1	TRBD1	TRBV7-2	CASSLPTGTYNEQFF	TGTGCCAGCAGCTTACCGACAGGGACCTACAATGAGCAGTTCTTC
TRBJ2-2	NA	TRBV5-4	CASSSLRGNGELFF	TGTGCCAGCAGCTCCCTCAGGGGTAACGGGGAGCTGTTTTTT
TRBJ2-1	TRBD2	TRBV30	CAWGLAGRSYNEQFF	TGTGCCTGGGGACTAGCGGGGCGCTCCTACAATGAGCAGTTCTTC
TRBJ1-1	NA	TRBV19	CASSIQGGVNTEAFF	TGTGCCAGTAGTATACAAGGGGGTGTAAACACTGAAGCTTTCTTT
TRBJ2-3	TRBD2	TRBV27	CASSPQLAGVSTDTQYF	TGTGCCAGCAGTCCCCAACTAGCGGGGGTTAGCACAGATACGCAGTATTTT
TRBJ1-1	NA	TRBV5-1	CASSLGGRSNTEAFF	TGCGCCAGCAGCTTGGGTGGGAGGAGTAACACTGAAGCTTTCTTT
TRBJ2-1	TRBD2	TRBV19	CASSNNGDLAGGYNEQFF	TGTGCCAGTAGTAACAACGGGGACTTAGCGGGAGGCTACAATGAGCAGTTCTTC
TRBJ2-3	TRBD2	TRBV15	CATSSHRTSGVLDTQYF	TGTGCCACCAGCAGCCACAGGACTAGCGGCGTCTTGGATACGCAGTATTTT
TRBJ1-5	NA	TRBV2	CASSPLRSNQPQHF	TGTGCCAGCAGTCCCCTGCGGAGCAATCAGCCCCAGCATTTT
TRBJ1-1	NA	TRBV7-9	CASSADRAFF	TGTGCCAGCAGCGCGGATCGGGCTTTCTTT
TRBJ1-1	NA	TRBV19	CASIRTANTEAFF	TGTGCCAGTATACGGACAGCTAACACTGAAGCTTTCTTT
TRBJ1-2	NA	TRBV9	CASAPMGGFYGYTF	TGTGCCAGCGCCCCCATGGGAGGATTCTATGGCTACACCTTC
TRBJ2-7	TRBD1	TRBV18	CASSQIPGTAISYEQYF	TGTGCCAGCTCACAGATCCCCGGGACAGCAATCTCCTACGAGCAGTACTTC
TRBJ2-1	NA	TRBV30	CAWSSIARGTNEQFF	TGTGCCTGGAGCTCGATAGCGAGAGGTACCAATGAGCAGTTCTTC
TRBJ2-2	TRBD1	TRBV5-1	CASSLVQGATGELFF	TGCGCCAGCAGCTTGGTGCAGGGGGCGACCGGGGAGCTGTTTTTT
TRBJ1-5	NA	TRBV23-1	CASRTTAPQHF	TGCGCCAGCAGGACAACAGCCCCCCAGCATTTT
TRBJ2-5	NA	TRBV28	CASSSDRPQYF	TGTGCCAGCAGTTCAGACAGGCCCCAGTACTTC
TRBJ1-2	TRBD1	TRBV5-4	CASRTQGAYGYTF	TGTGCCAGCAGAACACAGGGGGCATATGGCTACACCTTC
TRBJ2-1	TRBD2	TRBV9	CASSARLAENEQFF	TGTGCCAGCAGCGCCCGACTAGCAGAAAATGAGCAGTTCTTC
TRBJ1-1	NA	TRBV5-5	CASSLRGMKDTEAFF	TGTGCCAGCAGCCTTCGGGGGATGAAGGACACTGAAGCTTTCTTT
TRBJ1-5	NA	TRBV7-8	CASSLYREVNQPQHF	TGTGCCAGCAGCTTATATCGGGAGGTCAATCAGCCCCAGCATTTT
TRBJ2-3	TRBD1	TRBV5-1	CASSSTGPPDTQYF	TGCGCCAGCAGCTCGACAGGGCCTCCAGATACGCAGTATTTT
TRBJ2-1	TRBD1	TRBV20-1	CSADDRGQFF	TGCAGTGCTGATGACAGGGGGCAGTTCTTC
TRBJ2-5	TRBD2	TRBV5-1	CASSLGLASGGETQYF	TGCGCCAGCAGCTTGGGACTAGCGTCAGGTGGAGAGACCCAGTACTTC